The 19 T cell receptor beta chains given below trace back to one sample, sequenced in a study of shared clonotypes between healthy human individuals. The repertoire was sequenced with immunoSEQ multiplex PCR; TCRdb's copy has only in-frame clones and lacks some. Of about a million clones in the sample, 60% to 80% were seen once. Sequencing used memory CD4+ T cells sorted from blood. The sample's subset: CD45RA-negative fraction. These receptors all stem from a man aged 18 to 29 in good health.

The rearrangement joins TRBV5-5 to TRBJ2-2; D not certain. Germline V gene lookup returns CDR1 SGHKS and CDR2 YYEKEE (reference sequence). Trimming removed 0 bases from V and 6 bases from J, with 0 bases in between. The CDR3 is made up of 11 amino acids. As DNA, the CDR3 is TGTGCCAGCAGCTTGGCCGGGGAGCTGTTTTTT. Its translation is CASSLAGELFF.

The chain recombines TRBV19 with TRBJ1-4, with 7 bases fitting TRBD1. The junction had 7 bases not matched to a gene; V was cut back by 6 bases and J by 6 bases. Looked up from germline, CDR1 is LNHDA and CDR2 is SQIVND (reference sequence). The CDR3 length is 14 residues. The CDR3: CASRGRGFDEKLFF. For the CDR3, the DNA is TGTGCCAGTAGGGGCAGGGGGTTCGATGAAAAACTGTTTTTT.

The CDR3 nucleotides read TGCAGCGCACAGGGGGCGAGTAGTGAAAAACTGTTTTTT. Translated: CSAQGASSEKLFF. This chain joins TRBV29-1 and TRBJ1-4, with TRBD1 identical over 9 bases. The CDR3 is 13 amino acids. Unmatched junction bases numbered 7, after V lost 7 bases and J lost 7 bases. Germline CDR1 is SQVTM and CDR2 is ANQGSEA.

This clone occurred a few times. The V and J genes are TRBV5-1 and TRBJ2-3; 11 bases map to TRBD2. J lost 2 bases, V lost 1 base, and 3 bases had no gene match. The CDR3 has 16 residues. CDR1 is SGHRS and CDR2 is YFSETQ in the germline V gene. CDR3 DNA: TGCGCCAGCAGCTTGCCTAGCGGGAGGCCCACAGATACGCAGTATTTT. Its protein product is CASSLPSGRPTDTQYF.

The chain is built from TRBV11-2 and TRBJ1-4; tentatively, D is TRBD1 (5 bases). The V end was cut by 1 base, the J end by 5 bases, with 17 bases between. CDR1 and CDR2 from the germline V gene are SGHAT and FQNNGV. The CDR3 contains 17 residues. CDR3 protein: CASSLAAQGRYNEKLFF. CDR3 DNA sequence: TGTGCCAGCAGCTTAGCGGCCCAGGGACGGTACAATGAAAAACTGTTTTTT.

Of note for this clone: A read error is possible here, since a much larger clone lies one base away. The sample carries other DNA sequences with the same CDR3. The chain joins TRBV7-9 to TRBJ1-2; D unclear. V was trimmed by 1 base and J by 5 bases, leaving 5 bases between them. CDR3 length: 12 amino acids. Germline V CDR1 and CDR2: SEHNR, FQNEAQ (reference sequence). The CDR3 reads CASSLVGYGYTF. The DNA for the CDR3 is TGTGCCAGCAGCTTAGTGGGGTATGGCTACACCTTC. The full variable domain, completed using reference TRBV7-9 and TRBJ1-2, is DTGVSQNPRHKITKRGQNVTFRCDPISEHNRLYWYRQTLGQGPEFLTYFQNEAQLEKSRLLSDRFSAERPKGSFSTLEIQRTEQGDSAMYLCASSLVGYGYTFGSGTRLTVV.

In regard to this clone: Other DNA sequences in the sample encode the same CDR3. V and J are TRBV6-1 and TRBJ1-6; 7 nucleotides align to TRBD1. Germline V gives CDR1 MNHNS, CDR2 SASEGT. The CDR3 totals 15 residues. Trimming cost V 2 bases and J 9 bases; bases outside gene matches: 7. The CDR3 region has the DNA TGTGCCAGCAGTGAATCGGGGACAGCGGGTTCACCCCTCCACTTT. Translation gives CASSESGTAGSPLHF.

The chain couples TRBV30 to TRBJ2-5, with 10 bases that match TRBD1. The CDR3 loop spans 14 amino acids. Germline trimming cut 0 bases from V and 7 bases from J; bases unmatched to any gene: 5. Germline lookup yields CDR1 GTSNPN and CDR2 SVGIG (reference sequence). CDR3 sequence reads: CAWSVGTGVGTQYF. In nucleotides, the CDR3 is TGTGCCTGGAGTGTAGGGACAGGGGTCGGGACCCAGTACTTC. The full variable domain, with the rest looked up from reference TRBV30 and TRBJ2-5, is SQTIHQWPATLVQPVGSPLSLECTVEGTSNPNLYWYRQAAGRGLQLLFYSVGIGQISSEVPQNLSASRPQDRQFILSSKKLLLSDSGFYLCAWSVGTGVGTQYFGPGTRLLVL.

This clone has a count of ten or more. The genes are TRBV9 and TRBJ2-6; D is possibly TRBD2 (8 bases). This CDR3 is 17 amino acids long. V lost 6 bases to trimming and J lost 4 bases, with 20 bases between them. Per the germline V gene, CDR1 is SGDLS and CDR2 is YYNGEE. The CDR3 reads CASTHREGAEGANVLTF. The DNA of the CDR3 is TGTGCCAGCACCCACCGGGAGGGGGCGGAAGGGGCCAACGTCCTGACTTTC.

CDR3 nucleotides: TGCAGCGTTGATGGGCAGTCCTCGGGTACGCAGTATTTT. Its translation is CSVDGQSSGTQYF. This chain links TRBV29-1 with TRBJ2-3, with D hard to call. The germline V gene has CDR1 SQVTM and CDR2 ANQGSEA. The CDR3 totals 13 residues. V lost 3 bases and J 8 bases, leaving 15 bases between the germline ends.

The J gene is TRBJ2-7, the V gene TRBV5-1; 7 nucleotides line up with TRBD1. The CDR3 spans 12 residues. J gave up 4 bases and V 5 bases, and 3 bases lay outside the gene matches. Germline loops: CDR1 SGHRS, CDR2 YFSETQ. The CDR3 region has the DNA TGCGCCAGCAGAGAGGGGGCTTACGAGCAGTACTTC. Its protein is CASREGAYEQYF.

V is TRBV15 and J is TRBJ2-2; 9 bases agree with TRBD2. The J segment lost 9 bases and the V segment lost 3 bases, leaving 5 bases of the junction unmatched. The germline CDR1 and CDR2 sequences are LNHNV and YYDKDF (reference sequence). The CDR3 is made up of 14 amino acids. CDR3 residues: CATSSGGGARELFF. The CDR3 bases are TGTGCCACCAGCAGTGGCGGGGGGGCCCGGGAGCTGTTTTTT.

The sample holds many counts of this clone. The chain links TRBV18 to TRBJ2-7; D call uncertain. Germline V gives CDR1 KGHSH, CDR2 LQKENI. V lost 6 bases, J lost 1 base, and 16 bases lay in between. CDR3 length equals 15 residues. This CDR3 reads CASSLEINPSYEQYF. Here the CDR3 DNA reads TGTGCCAGCTCGCTTGAGATTAATCCGTCCTACGAGCAGTACTTC. Full variable domain (outside the CDR3, taken from reference TRBV18 and TRBJ2-7): NAGVMQNPRHLVRRRGQEARLRCSPMKGHSHVYWYRQLPEEGLKFMVYLQKENIIDESGMPKERFSAEFPKEGPSILRIQQVVRGDSAAYFCASSLEINPSYEQYFGPGTRLTVT.

The chain combines TRBV7-2 with TRBJ2-7; 8 positions match TRBD2. V shed 5 bases, J shed 3 bases, and the junction held 6 bases outside the gene matches. This CDR3 contains 14 residues. Germline V gene lookup returns CDR1 SGHTA and CDR2 FQGNSA. CDR3 nucleotides: TGTGCCAGCAGCCCTACTAGCGGAAACTACGAGCAGTACTTC. Amino acid sequence: CASSPTSGNYEQYF.

Only a few counts were recorded for this clone. The CDR3 reads CASRVGLNYGYTF. In DNA form, the CDR3 reads TGTGCCAGCAGGGTGGGACTCAACTATGGCTACACCTTC. The chain links TRBV6-5 to TRBJ1-2; TRBD1 might be the D (5 bases). The germline CDR1 and CDR2 sequences are MNHEY and SVGAGI. Trimming pared 6 bases from V and 2 bases from J, leaving 10 bases between. This CDR3 contains 13 residues.

Worth noting for this clone: Other DNA sequences within the sample encode an identical CDR3. J is TRBJ2-3 and V is TRBV5-4; TRBD2 agrees at 12 bases. The length of the CDR3 is 16 residues. Trimming took 2 bases from V and 5 from J; bases not matched to a gene: 6. Germline V lookup: CDR1 SGHNT, CDR2 YYREEE (reference sequence). Here the CDR3 reads CASSLELAGGGDTQYF. CDR3 DNA sequence: TGTGCCAGCAGCTTAGAACTAGCGGGGGGAGGAGATACGCAGTATTTT.

The rearrangement links TRBV18 to TRBJ2-7; TRBD1 matches at 9 bases. The germline V gene encodes CDR1 KGHSH and CDR2 LQKENI. The J segment lost 2 bases and the V segment lost 4 bases, leaving 9 bases of the junction unmatched. This CDR3 is built from 16 residues. CDR3 region: CASSRRSGTGTYEQYF. The CDR3 DNA is TGTGCCAGCTCACGAAGATCCGGGACAGGGACCTACGAGCAGTACTTC.

The chain carries TRBV12-5 and TRBJ2-7, with 10 bases matching TRBD2. With V trimmed by 1 base and J by 2 bases, 5 bases remained unmatched. The CDR3 contains 16 residues. Germline V lookup: CDR1 LGHNT, CDR2 FRNRAP. CDR3 in amino acids: CASGLALSGGPYEQYF. The CDR3 DNA reads as TGTGCTAGTGGTTTGGCCCTTAGCGGGGGGCCCTACGAGCAGTACTTC.

Notes on this clone: Other DNA sequences in this specimen translate into the identical CDR3. The CDR3 protein is CAWSSSWTLLNQPQHF. CDR3 nucleotide sequence: TGTGCCTGGAGTTCATCGTGGACTCTCTTAAATCAGCCCCAGCATTTT. This chain uses TRBV30 with TRBJ1-5; D remains unclear. Germline values: CDR1 GTSNPN, CDR2 SVGIG (reference sequence). Trimming removed 2 bases at V and 4 bases at J, with 18 bases between. There are 16 residues in the CDR3.